A single sample is the source of the 17 T cell receptor beta chains below, sequenced in a study of T cell clones after liver transplantation. TCRdb keeps only in-frame clones here, not all; method: immunoSEQ multiplex PCR. The sample yields nearly 15,000 clones, approximately 77% seen once. The sample here was CD8+ T cells from blood, taken approximately 4 years after liver transplant. The source of these receptors is a human patient who received a liver transplant. Some T cells may have come from the graft donor.

This chain uses TRBV7-6 with TRBJ2-6; D remains ambiguous. V lost 0 bases to trimming and J lost 0 bases, with 12 bases between them. The CDR3 has 18 amino acids. The V gene's germline CDR1 is SGHVS and CDR2 FNYEAQ. The CDR3 reads CASSLAGRQSSGANVLTF. CDR3 DNA: TGTGCCAGCAGCTTAGCGGGTCGGCAAAGCTCTGGGGCCAACGTCCTGACTTTC.

The V gene is TRBV28, the J gene TRBJ2-2; 7 positions agree with TRBD1. The CDR3 totals 16 residues. Germline loops: CDR1 MDHEN, CDR2 SYDVKM. Germline trimming cut 6 bases from V and 0 bases from J; bases unmatched to any gene: 7. The CDR3 region has the DNA TGTGCCAGCAGAACGAAACAGGGGACGAACACCGGGGAGCTGTTTTTT. Protein product: CASRTKQGTNTGELFF.

The chain is built from TRBV28 and TRBJ1-4, with D possibly TRBD1 on 6 matching bases. The CDR3 extends over 13 amino acids. V lost 6 bases to trimming and J lost 3 bases, with 8 bases between them. CDR1 is MDHEN, CDR2 SYDVKM, per germline. CDR3 sequence reads: CASRGGSNEKLFF. Written as DNA, the CDR3 is TGTGCCAGCAGGGGGGGCTCTAATGAAAAACTGTTTTTT. Full variable domain (rest looked up from reference TRBV28 and TRBJ1-4): DVKVTQSSRYLVKRTGEKVFLECVQDMDHENMFWYRQDPGLGLRLIYFSYDVKMKEKGDIPEGYSVSREKKERFSLILESASTNQTSMYLCASRGGSNEKLFFGSGTQLSVL.

The gene calls are TRBV4-3 and TRBJ2-2; TRBD1 aligns across 11 bases. Trimming took 0 bases from V and 7 from J; bases not matched to a gene: 7. Germline CDR1 is LGHNA and CDR2 is YSLEER. CDR3 length equals 17 residues. CDR3 nucleotide sequence: TGCGCCAGCAGCCAAGACCCCTGGACAGGGGGCGTCGGGGAGCTGTTTTTT. Its translation: CASSQDPWTGGVGELFF.

The V gene is TRBV6-6, the J gene TRBJ1-4; D unclear. V was shortened by 6 bases and J by 5 bases, with 13 bases between the two germline ends. Germline V lookup: CDR1 MNHNY, CDR2 SVGAGI (reference sequence). This CDR3 is built from 14 residues. CDR3 sequence (DNA): TGTGCCAGCAGCACGGGGAGCCTCAATGAAAAACTGTTTTTT. It translates to CASSTGSLNEKLFF.

This clone turned up a few times. A far more abundant clone sits one base away, making this likely a read error. The V call is TRBV4-2, the J call TRBJ1-5; D possibly corresponds to TRBD1 (5 bases). The CDR3 is made up of 17 amino acids. Germline CDR1 and CDR2: LGHNA and YNFKEQ. Trimming shortened V by 4 bases and J by 0 bases, and 16 bases separated the two germline ends. The CDR3 sequence: CASSRDDRAYSNQPQHF. For the CDR3, the DNA is TGTGCCAGCAGCCGAGACGACAGAGCCTATAGCAATCAGCCCCAGCATTTT.

The V and J genes are TRBV6-6 and TRBJ2-7; D not resolved. Between the trimmed V and J ends, which lost 7 bases and 0 bases, there was a span of 10 bases. The length of the CDR3 is 13 residues. Per germline, CDR1 MNHNY and CDR2 SVGAGI (reference sequence). The CDR3 reads CASKYPSSYEQYF. CDR3 sequence (DNA): TGTGCCAGCAAATATCCGAGCTCCTACGAGCAGTACTTC.

This chain links TRBV27 with TRBJ2-7; no reliable D call. This CDR3 is built from 13 residues. Germline V CDR1 and CDR2: MNHEY, SMNVEV (reference sequence). V lost 8 bases and J lost 3, with 14 bases in between. CDR3 nucleotides: TGTGCCAGCGCTGCCGCTTTTTTCTACGAGCAGTACTTC. Protein: CASAAAFFYEQYF.

This chain connects TRBV7-6 to TRBJ2-1; D gene uncertain. The V gene lost 2 bases and the J gene lost 5 bases, with 7 bases spanning the gap. Germline CDR1 SGHVS, CDR2 FNYEAQ. This CDR3 has 13 amino acids. CDR3 loop: CASSLRSNNEQFF. In DNA form, the CDR3 reads TGTGCCAGCAGCTTAAGGAGTAACAATGAGCAGTTCTTC.

The chain carries TRBV6-5 and TRBJ2-7, with 7 bases aligning to TRBD2. CDR1 MNHEY and CDR2 SVGAGI come from the germline V gene. J lost 7 bases, V lost 6 bases, and 9 bases had no gene match. This CDR3 region has 13 residues. The CDR3 DNA reads as TGTGCCAGCAGCCAATCGGGAGGCGGGGAGCAGTACTTC. Protein: CASSQSGGGEQYF.

The V gene is TRBV19, the J gene TRBJ2-3; 16 nucleotides align to TRBD2. The CDR3 loop spans 17 amino acids. The V gene end was trimmed by 7 bases and the J gene end by 0 bases; junction bases not matched to a gene: 4. Germline-derived CDR1 and CDR2 are LNHDA and SQIVND (reference sequence). DNA for the CDR3: TGTGCCAGTACTCCGGGACTAGCGGGGGGGAGCACAGATACGCAGTATTTT. Translating gives CASTPGLAGGSTDTQYF. Variable domain in full (rest from reference TRBV19 and TRBJ2-3): DGGITQSPKYLFRKEGQNVTLSCEQNLNHDAMYWYRQDPGQGLRLIYYSQIVNDFQKGDIAEGYSVSREKKESFPLTVTSAQKNPTAFYLCASTPGLAGGSTDTQYFGPGTRLTVL.

This clone was recorded a few times. The chain employs TRBV6-6 and TRBJ2-1, with TRBD2 identical over 7 bases. The germline V gene has CDR1 MNHNY and CDR2 SVGAGI (reference sequence). The CDR3 contains 13 residues. The junction had 3 bases not matched to a gene; V was cut back by 4 bases and J by 6 bases. The CDR3 reads CASSSGLRNEQFF. As DNA, the CDR3 is TGTGCCAGCAGTTCGGGACTACGCAATGAGCAGTTCTTC.

This sequence joins TRBV27 and TRBJ2-7, with D maybe TRBD1 (5 bases). CDR3 size: 13 residues. The V and J ends lost 4 bases and 1 base respectively, with 8 bases between them. The germline V gene has CDR1 MNHEY and CDR2 SMNVEV (reference sequence). The CDR3 region is CASSWTPSYEQYF. The CDR3 nucleotides are TGTGCCAGCAGTTGGACACCATCCTACGAGCAGTACTTC.

V usage is TRBV21-1 and J usage is TRBJ2-1; the table's D call of TRBD2 was not tested on the DNA. TRBV21-1 constitutes a pseudogene. The CDR3 has 17 residues. The CDR3 spells CASSKDRRGATYNEQFF. The CDR3 DNA is TGTGCCAGCAGCAAAGATCGGCGGGGGGCCACCTACAATGAGCAGTTCTTC.

The rearrangement links TRBV7-8 to TRBJ2-5; D unresolved. The CDR3 consists of 12 residues. V lost 4 bases to trimming and J lost 3 bases, with 6 bases between them. Germline CDR1 reads SGHVS; CDR2 reads FQNEAQ. The CDR3 DNA reads TGTGCCAGCAGCTCCCTTGAAGAGACCCAGTACTTC. Residues: CASSSLEETQYF.

This clone was seen only once. V gene TRBV5-1 combines with J gene TRBJ1-3; D is unclear. The CDR3 loop spans 16 amino acids. Germline V gives CDR1 SGHRS, CDR2 YFSETQ. The V end was cut by 4 bases, the J end by 0 bases, with 14 bases between. The CDR3 is CASSPTSMGSGNTIYF. The CDR3 bases are TGCGCCAGCAGCCCGACCTCAATGGGCTCTGGAAACACCATATATTTT.

Notes on this clone: This same CDR3 is encoded by further DNA sequences in the sample. The CDR3 loop is CASSLTQGRSGELFF. The DNA of the CDR3 is TGCGCCAGCAGCTTAACACAGGGTCGTAGCGGGGAGCTGTTTTTT. The chain links TRBV5-1 to TRBJ2-2; the D gene is possibly TRBD1 (6 bases). Trimming removed 2 bases at V and 7 bases at J, with 15 bases between. CDR1 is SGHRS and CDR2 is YFSETQ in the germline V gene. CDR3 length equals 15 residues.